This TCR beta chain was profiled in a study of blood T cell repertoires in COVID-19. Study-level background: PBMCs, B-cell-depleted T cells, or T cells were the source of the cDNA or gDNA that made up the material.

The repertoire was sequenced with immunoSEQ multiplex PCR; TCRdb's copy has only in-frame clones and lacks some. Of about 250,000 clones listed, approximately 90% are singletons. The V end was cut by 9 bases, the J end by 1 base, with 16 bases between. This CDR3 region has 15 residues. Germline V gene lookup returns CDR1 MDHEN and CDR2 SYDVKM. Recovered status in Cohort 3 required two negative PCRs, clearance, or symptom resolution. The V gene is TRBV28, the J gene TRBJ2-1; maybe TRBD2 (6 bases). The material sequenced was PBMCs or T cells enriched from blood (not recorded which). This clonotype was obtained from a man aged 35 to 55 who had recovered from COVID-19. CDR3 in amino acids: CASYSTGGSYNEQFF. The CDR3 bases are TGTGCCAGTTATAGTACTGGGGGGTCCTACAATGAGCAGTTCTTC.